One T cell receptor beta chain is described in this entry. Its matching antigen is unknown. The unexposed donors gave CD4+ T cells in about 2010-2019, prior to COVID-19. The cells were cultured for approximately 10 days before CD4+ T cells were isolated. Unexposed-donor CD4+ T cells were probed with SARS-CoV-2 S/N and four cold-coronavirus spikes, cells permitting. Each well had a few million PBMCs in approximately 5% human AB serum with IL-2. The data belong to a study of CD4 T cells in relation to SARS-CoV-2 and coronaviruses. Study-wide background: TCR beta CDR3s were sequenced after approximately nine-day antigen culture of PBMCs.

Germline values: CDR1 SGHVS, CDR2 FQNEAQ. The CDR3 contains 17 residues. Trimming removed 0 bases at V and 0 bases at J, with 12 bases between. TCRdb's copy holds only in-frame clones and misses some; the assay was immunoSEQ multiplex PCR. The repertoire has 15,000 to 20,000 clones, around 70% of them found once; the top ten carry about 29%. This TCR came from a human donor in good health. The J gene is TRBJ1-3, the V gene TRBV7-8; weak D call: TRBD1 (5 bases). The specimen sequenced was CD4+ T cells from PBMCs, cultured in vitro. CDR3 sequence: CASSLAAGRLSGNTIYF. The CDR3 DNA sequence: TGTGCCAGCAGCTTAGCGGCGGGACGGCTCTCTGGAAACACCATATATTTT.